This T cell receptor beta chain appears in the sequencing data of a study of cytotoxic CD8 clonotypes in ibrutinib-treated CLL. In the study overall: After a median of about 62 months, around 15 patients stayed remitted and approximately twelve progressed; responses had been partial in approximately 24 and complete in 2.

This clone came up a few times. V was cut by 4 bases and J by 5 bases, with 8 bases left in between. Germline CDR1 SQVTM, CDR2 ANQGSEA. The CDR3 consists of 11 residues. Clones were sequenced by immunoSEQ multiplex PCR, and TCRdb holds only the in-frame ones, with some missing. The sample consists of more than 55,000 clones, about three quarters of them appearing once. The receptor's source is a human donor with chronic lymphocytic leukemia. Sequenced here: PBMCs, sampled after 12 months of ibrutinib treatment. The V and J genes are TRBV29-1 and TRBJ1-1, with a weak D call TRBD1 (5 bases). The CDR3 DNA is TGCAGCGTTGTAGGGACTACTGAAGCTTTCTTT. Translating gives CSVVGTTEAFF.